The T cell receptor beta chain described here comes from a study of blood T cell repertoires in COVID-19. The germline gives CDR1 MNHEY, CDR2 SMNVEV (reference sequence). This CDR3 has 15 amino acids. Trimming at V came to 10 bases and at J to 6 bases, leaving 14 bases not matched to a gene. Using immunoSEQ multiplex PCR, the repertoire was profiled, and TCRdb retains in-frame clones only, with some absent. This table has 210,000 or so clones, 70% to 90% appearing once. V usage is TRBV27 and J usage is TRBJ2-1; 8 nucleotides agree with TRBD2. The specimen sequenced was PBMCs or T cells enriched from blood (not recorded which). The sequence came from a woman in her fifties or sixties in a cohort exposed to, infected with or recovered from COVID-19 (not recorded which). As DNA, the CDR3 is TGTGCCACCCTCCCTGACGGGGGGGCTATCAATGAGCAGTTCTTC. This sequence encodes CATLPDGGAINEQFF.